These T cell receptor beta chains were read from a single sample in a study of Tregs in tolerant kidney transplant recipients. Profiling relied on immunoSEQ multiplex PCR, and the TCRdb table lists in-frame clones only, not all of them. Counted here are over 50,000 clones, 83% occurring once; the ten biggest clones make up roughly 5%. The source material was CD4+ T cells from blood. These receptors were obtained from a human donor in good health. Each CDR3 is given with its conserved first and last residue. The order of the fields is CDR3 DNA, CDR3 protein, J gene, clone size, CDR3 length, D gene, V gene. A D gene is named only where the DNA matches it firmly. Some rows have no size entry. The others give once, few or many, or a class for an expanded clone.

TGTGCCAGCAGCCAAGACCTGGTCAACTCTTATGGCTACACCTTC,CASSQDLVNSYGYTF,TRBJ1-2,few,15,.,TRBV4-2
TGTGCCAGCAGCGTAAGGGGGGAGACCCAGTACTTC,CASSVRGETQYF,TRBJ2-5,.,12,.,TRBV7-8
TGTGCCAGCAGTGAAGCGAGGACCCTGAGCTCCTACGAGCAGTACTTC,CASSEARTLSSYEQYF,TRBJ2-7,once,16,.,TRBV2
TGCAGCGTTGGAGGAGCGGGAGAGTCTGACTTC,CSVGGAGESDF,TRBJ2-5,.,11,TRBD2,TRBV29-1
TGTGCCAGCAGCGTAGTCTCCAACTCCGCTAGCGGGGGCTTCGGCACCGGGGAGCTGTTTTTT,CASSVVSNSASGGFGTGELFF,TRBJ2-2,.,21,TRBD2,TRBV9
TGTGCCATCAGTAGACAAGGAGGGGGAGATCAGCCCCAGCATTTT,CAISRQGGGDQPQHF,TRBJ1-5,few,15,.,TRBV10-3
TGTGCCAGCAGTTTGATGTCCGGGTCGGGAGATACGCAGTATTTT,CASSLMSGSGDTQYF,TRBJ2-3,.,15,.,TRBV28
TGTGCCAGCAGCCTTCTCGCCGGACGCACAAACTATGGCTACACCTTC,CASSLLAGRTNYGYTF,TRBJ1-2,.,16,.,TRBV11-2
TGCGCCAGCAGCTTGGCGGGAGTTAACACCGGGGAGCTGTTTTTT,CASSLAGVNTGELFF,TRBJ2-2,once,15,.,TRBV5-1
TGTGCCAGCAGCTCCAATTTAGGGACTAGCGTCTTCACAGATACGCAGTATTTT,CASSSNLGTSVFTDTQYF,TRBJ2-3,once,18,TRBD2,TRBV5-4
TGTGCCAGCAGCTCTCTTCGGAGGGATGGCTACACCTTC,CASSSLRRDGYTF,TRBJ1-2,.,13,.,TRBV7-8
TGTGCCAGCAGCTTAGAGGCTAGCGGGACCCAGTACTTC,CASSLEASGTQYF,TRBJ2-5,few,13,TRBD2,TRBV7-9
TGTGCCAGTAGACGGGACAGGGGACGTCCGTCGTTCAATGAGCAGTTCTTC,CASRRDRGRPSFNEQFF,TRBJ2-1,.,17,TRBD1,TRBV19
TGCGCCAGCAGCCGTTCGGGGGGACAGCTTAATGAAAAACTGTTTTTT,CASSRSGGQLNEKLFF,TRBJ1-4,.,16,TRBD1,TRBV4-1
TGTGCCATCAGTGAGGGACTAGCGGGGGCCACAGATACGCAGTATTTT,CAISEGLAGATDTQYF,TRBJ2-3,.,16,TRBD2,TRBV10-3
TGTGCCAGCAGCTTCCGGGATGCCAATCAGCCCCAGCATTTT,CASSFRDANQPQHF,TRBJ1-5,few,14,.,TRBV5-6
TGTGCCAGCAGCTTAAGGACAGGGTGGGAGTCACCCCTCCACTTT,CASSLRTGWESPLHF,TRBJ1-6,once,15,TRBD1,TRBV7-6
TGTGCCAGCAGCCAGTTTGAGACCCAGTACTTC,CASSQFETQYF,TRBJ2-5,medium-sized,11,.,TRBV14
TGTGCCAGCAGTGAAAGGTCAGGGCCCCAGCATTTT,CASSERSGPQHF,TRBJ1-5,.,12,.,TRBV6-1
TGCGCCAGCAGCCAAGATAGAGGGGGCGCCTCGGACGAGCAGTACTTC,CASSQDRGGASDEQYF,TRBJ2-7,.,16,TRBD1,TRBV4-3
TGTGCCAGCAGCGTAGGGAGAGAGGAGACCCAGTACTTC,CASSVGREETQYF,TRBJ2-5,.,13,.,TRBV9
TGTGCCTGGACTAAGGGCGGGAGAGCTGATACGCAGTATTTT,CAWTKGGRADTQYF,TRBJ2-3,.,14,TRBD2,TRBV30
TGTGCCAGCAGTGAGAGAGGACTAGCGGGGGCGGAGACCCAGTACTTC,CASSERGLAGAETQYF,TRBJ2-5,few,16,TRBD2,TRBV6-1
TGTGCCAGCAGCTTGACACCTAACACTGAAGCTTTCTTT,CASSLTPNTEAFF,TRBJ1-1,.,13,.,TRBV5-6
TGTGCCATCAGTGAGAGGTCCTACGAGCAGTACTTC,CAISERSYEQYF,TRBJ2-7,.,12,.,TRBV10-3
TGTGCCAGCTCACCCGGTGATTCACCCCTCCACTTT,CASSPGDSPLHF,TRBJ1-6,.,12,.,TRBV18
TGTGCTAGTGGTCCGGGGCAGGGCGATCACACTGAAGCTTTCTTT,CASGPGQGDHTEAFF,TRBJ1-1,once,15,.,TRBV12-5
TGTGCCAGCAGGGGGGGACAGGGCTTTAATGAAAAACTGTTTTTT,CASRGGQGFNEKLFF,TRBJ1-4,.,15,TRBD1,TRBV6-1
TGTGCCAGCAGCCCACGGACAGGGGAATACGCAGATACGCAGTATTTT,CASSPRTGEYADTQYF,TRBJ2-3,.,16,TRBD1,TRBV11-3
TGTGCCAGCAGTTGGGCCCCAGGGGGGTCACCCCTCCACTTT,CASSWAPGGSPLHF,TRBJ1-6,once,14,TRBD1,TRBV6-1
TGTGCCAGCGCTAGCGGGAGCGTTAGCACAGATACGCAGTATTTT,CASASGSVSTDTQYF,TRBJ2-3,.,15,TRBD2,TRBV11-1
TGTGCCAGCAGCGTAGATGTAGGGGGCACTGAAGCTTTCTTT,CASSVDVGGTEAFF,TRBJ1-1,.,14,.,TRBV9
TGTGCCAGCAGAAATGGCTACGAGCAGTACTTC,CASRNGYEQYF,TRBJ2-7,.,11,.,TRBV7-9
TGTGCCAGCAGCTCCCAGAATGAAAAACTGTTTTTT,CASSSQNEKLFF,TRBJ1-4,.,12,.,TRBV7-9
TGTGCCAGCAGTTGGGCAGGGAGCTCCAATGAGCAGTTCTTC,CASSWAGSSNEQFF,TRBJ2-1,.,14,.,TRBV7-9
TGCAGCGTTGAAGAACCCTGGCCGGGGACTTATGGCTACACCTTC,CSVEEPWPGTYGYTF,TRBJ1-2,.,15,.,TRBV29-1
TGTGCCAGCAGCCTCTCGAACTCTGGGGCCAACGTCCTGACTTTC,CASSLSNSGANVLTF,TRBJ2-6,.,15,.,TRBV7-2
TGCGCCAGCAGCCAAGGTTCCGGGGGGGGTTATGGCTACACCTTC,CASSQGSGGGYGYTF,TRBJ1-2,.,15,.,TRBV4-3
TGTGCCAGCAGCCCCAGGGAGAACACTGAAGCTTTCTTT,CASSPRENTEAFF,TRBJ1-1,.,13,.,TRBV7-3
TGTGCCAGCATCCCTTCTACAGAAGATACGCAGTATTTT,CASIPSTEDTQYF,TRBJ2-3,.,13,.,TRBV6-5
TGCGCCAGCAGCCAAACCACGACGGGGTCCACCGGGGAGCTGTTTTTT,CASSQTTTGSTGELFF,TRBJ2-2,.,16,.,TRBV4-1
TGTGCCAGCAGGGATGGACAGGGGTTTTCCTACGAGCAGTACTTC,CASRDGQGFSYEQYF,TRBJ2-7,.,15,TRBD1,TRBV4-2
TGCAGCGTTGAAAGTTTGCGGGAGCAGTTCTTC,CSVESLREQFF,TRBJ2-1,.,11,.,TRBV29-1
TGTGCCAGCAGCCCCTTAAACCGGGACAGCTCCTACGAGCAGTACTTC,CASSPLNRDSSYEQYF,TRBJ2-7,.,16,TRBD1,TRBV7-8